This T cell receptor beta chain was recorded in a study of shared clonotypes between healthy human individuals. Findings of the study overall: Among donors, sharing of clonotypes was expected to be affected by sequencing depth.

The count of this clone is one. Its antigen is not identified. Each subset's genomic DNA was shared equally among a number of immunoSEQ plates. TCRdb's copy holds only in-frame clones and misses some; the assay was immunoSEQ multiplex PCR. The top ten clones hold around 0.14% of a sample with millions of clones, more than 80% of them seen once. The V end was cut by 0 bases, the J end by 0 bases, with 10 bases between. Germline V gene lookup returns CDR1 KGHSH and CDR2 LQKENI. The CDR3 consists of 16 residues. The TCR was taken from a young man in good health. V usage is TRBV18 and J usage is TRBJ2-3; no clear D. The sample was naive CD4+ T cells sorted from blood. Subset reported: CD45RA+ positively selected. The DNA of the CDR3 is TGTGCCAGCTCACCACCGTGGGGAACCAGCACAGATACGCAGTATTTT. Protein product: CASSPPWGTSTDTQYF.